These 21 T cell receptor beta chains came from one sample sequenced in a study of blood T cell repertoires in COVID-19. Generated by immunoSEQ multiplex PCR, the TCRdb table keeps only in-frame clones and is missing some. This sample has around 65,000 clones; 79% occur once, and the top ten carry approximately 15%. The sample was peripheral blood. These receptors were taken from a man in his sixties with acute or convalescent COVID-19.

This CDR3 reads CASSTRTGWDTGELFF. In DNA form, the CDR3 reads TGTGCCAGCAGCACGAGGACAGGGTGGGACACCGGGGAGCTGTTTTTT. The V gene is TRBV5-6, the J gene TRBJ2-2, with 8 nucleotides matching TRBD1. The germline gives CDR1 SGHDT, CDR2 YYEEEE. There are 16 residues in the CDR3. Germline trimming cut 4 bases from V and 3 bases from J; bases unmatched to any gene: 8.

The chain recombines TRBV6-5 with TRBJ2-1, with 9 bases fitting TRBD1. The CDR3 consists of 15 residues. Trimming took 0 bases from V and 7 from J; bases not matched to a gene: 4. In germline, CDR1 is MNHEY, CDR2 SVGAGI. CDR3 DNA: TGTGCCAGCAGTTACTCACCACAGGGGGCGAATGAGCAGTTCTTC. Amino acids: CASSYSPQGANEQFF.

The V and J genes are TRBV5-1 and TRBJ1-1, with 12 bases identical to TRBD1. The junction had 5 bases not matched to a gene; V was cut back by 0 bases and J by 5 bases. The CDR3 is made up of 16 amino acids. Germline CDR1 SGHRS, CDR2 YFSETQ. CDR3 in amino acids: CASSLEGTGGGTEAFF. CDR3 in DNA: TGCGCCAGCAGCTTGGAGGGGACAGGGGGCGGGACTGAAGCTTTCTTT.

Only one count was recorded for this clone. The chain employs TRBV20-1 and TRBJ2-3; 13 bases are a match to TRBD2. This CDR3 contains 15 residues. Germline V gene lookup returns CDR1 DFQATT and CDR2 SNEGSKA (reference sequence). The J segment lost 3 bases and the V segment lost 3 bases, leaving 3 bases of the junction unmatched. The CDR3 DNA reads TGCAGTGCTAGTACTAGCGGGGGGGCAACAGATACGCAGTATTTT. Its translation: CSASTSGGATDTQYF.

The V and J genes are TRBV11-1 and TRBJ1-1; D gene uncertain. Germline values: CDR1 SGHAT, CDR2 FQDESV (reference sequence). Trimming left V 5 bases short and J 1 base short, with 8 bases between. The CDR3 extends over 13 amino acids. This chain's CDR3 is CASSRRENTEAFF. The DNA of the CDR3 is TGTGCCAGCAGCCGCCGGGAGAACACTGAAGCTTTCTTT.

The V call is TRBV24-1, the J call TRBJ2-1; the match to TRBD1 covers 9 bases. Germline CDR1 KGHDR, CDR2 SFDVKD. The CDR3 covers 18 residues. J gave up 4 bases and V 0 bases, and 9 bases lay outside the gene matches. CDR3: CATSDLPGQGPGYNEQFF. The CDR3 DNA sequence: TGTGCCACCAGTGATTTGCCTGGACAGGGGCCAGGGTACAATGAGCAGTTCTTC.

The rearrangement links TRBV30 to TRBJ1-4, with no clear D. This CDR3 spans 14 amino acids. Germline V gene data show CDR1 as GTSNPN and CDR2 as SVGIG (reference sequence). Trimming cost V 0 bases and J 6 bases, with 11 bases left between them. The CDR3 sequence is CAWSVNPGYEKLFF. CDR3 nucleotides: TGTGCCTGGAGTGTAAATCCAGGATATGAAAAACTGTTTTTT.

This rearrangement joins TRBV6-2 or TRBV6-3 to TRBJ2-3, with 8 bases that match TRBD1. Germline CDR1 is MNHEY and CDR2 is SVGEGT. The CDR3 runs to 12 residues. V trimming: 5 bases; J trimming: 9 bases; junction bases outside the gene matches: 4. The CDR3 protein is CASSHGQGTQYF. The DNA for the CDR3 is TGTGCCAGCAGTCACGGACAGGGCACGCAGTATTTT.

CDR3 nucleotides: TGTGCCAGCAGTTTACTTAGAGTCGGGGAGCTGTTTTTT. Protein product: CASSLLRVGELFF. This sequence joins TRBV27 and TRBJ2-2; D remains unclear. CDR1 MNHEY and CDR2 SMNVEV come from the germline V gene (reference sequence). With 2 bases removed from V and 7 bases from J, the gap between germline ends came to 8 bases. CDR3 length: 13 residues.

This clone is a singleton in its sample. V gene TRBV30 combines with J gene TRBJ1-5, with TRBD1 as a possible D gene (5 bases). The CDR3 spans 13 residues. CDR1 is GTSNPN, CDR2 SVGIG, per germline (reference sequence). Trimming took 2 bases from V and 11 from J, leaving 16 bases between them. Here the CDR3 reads CAWSKRDSRAQHF. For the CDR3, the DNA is TGTGCCTGGAGTAAGCGGGACTCCAGGGCCCAGCATTTT.

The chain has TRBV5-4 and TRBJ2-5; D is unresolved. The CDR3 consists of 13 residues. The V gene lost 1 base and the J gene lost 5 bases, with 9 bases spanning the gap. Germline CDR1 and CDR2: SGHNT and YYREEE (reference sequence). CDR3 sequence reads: CASSLSPEETQYF. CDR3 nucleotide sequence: TGTGCCAGCAGCTTGAGTCCGGAGGAGACCCAGTACTTC.

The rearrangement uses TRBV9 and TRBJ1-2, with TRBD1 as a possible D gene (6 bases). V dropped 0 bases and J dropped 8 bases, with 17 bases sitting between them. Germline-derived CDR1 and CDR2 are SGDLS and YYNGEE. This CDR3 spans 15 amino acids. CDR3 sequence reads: CASSVEGQLRGGYTF. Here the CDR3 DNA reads TGTGCCAGCAGCGTAGAGGGACAACTCAGGGGCGGCTACACCTTC.

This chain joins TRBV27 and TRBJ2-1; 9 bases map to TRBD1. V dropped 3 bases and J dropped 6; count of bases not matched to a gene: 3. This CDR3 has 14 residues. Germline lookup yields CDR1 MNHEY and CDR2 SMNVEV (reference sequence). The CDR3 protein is CASSFLGQGNEQFF. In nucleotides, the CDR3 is TGTGCCAGCAGTTTCCTGGGACAGGGCAATGAGCAGTTCTTC.

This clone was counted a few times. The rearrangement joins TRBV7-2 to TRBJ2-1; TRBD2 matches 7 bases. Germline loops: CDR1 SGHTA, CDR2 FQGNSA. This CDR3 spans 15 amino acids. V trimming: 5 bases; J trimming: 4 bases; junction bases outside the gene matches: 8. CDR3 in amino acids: CASSHGSGAYNEQFF. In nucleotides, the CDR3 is TGTGCCAGCAGCCATGGCAGCGGGGCGTACAATGAGCAGTTCTTC.

The CDR3 DNA reads TGCAGCGTTGGAGGCGTCCCTAGCACAGATACGCAGTATTTT. Protein product: CSVGGVPSTDTQYF. V and J are TRBV29-1 and TRBJ2-3; D is uncertain. Trimming pared 4 bases from V and 0 bases from J, leaving 11 bases between. Germline CDR1 and CDR2: SQVTM and ANQGSEA. CDR3 size: 14 residues.

CDR3 nucleotide sequence: TGTGCCAGCAGCTTCAGGGAAGAGGGCACAGATACGCAGTATTTT. This gives the protein CASSFREEGTDTQYF. The chain is built from TRBV5-6 and TRBJ2-3; TRBD1 might be the D (5 bases). CDR3 length: 15 residues. V shed 2 bases and J shed 1 base, with 11 bases lying between them. Germline V gene sequence: CDR1 SGHDT, CDR2 YYEEEE.

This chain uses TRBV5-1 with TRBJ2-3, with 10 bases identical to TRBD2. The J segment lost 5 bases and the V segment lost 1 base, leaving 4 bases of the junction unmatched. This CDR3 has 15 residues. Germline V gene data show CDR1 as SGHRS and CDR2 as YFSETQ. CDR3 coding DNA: TGCGCCAGCAGCTTGTCCCCTAGCGGGGGAGATACGCAGTATTTT. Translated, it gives CASSLSPSGGDTQYF. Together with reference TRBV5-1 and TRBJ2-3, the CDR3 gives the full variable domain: KAGVTQTPRYLIKTRGQQVTLSCSPISGHRSVSWYQQTPGQGLQFLFEYFSETQRNKGNFPGRFSGRQFSNSRSEMNVSTLELGDSALYLCASSLSPSGGDTQYFGPGTRLTVL.

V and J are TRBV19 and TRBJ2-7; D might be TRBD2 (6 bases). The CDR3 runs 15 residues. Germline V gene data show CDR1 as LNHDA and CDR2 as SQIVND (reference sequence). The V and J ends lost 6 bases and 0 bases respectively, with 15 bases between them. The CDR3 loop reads CASRRRDLNSYEQYF. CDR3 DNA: TGTGCCAGTAGAAGGCGGGACCTTAACTCCTACGAGCAGTACTTC.

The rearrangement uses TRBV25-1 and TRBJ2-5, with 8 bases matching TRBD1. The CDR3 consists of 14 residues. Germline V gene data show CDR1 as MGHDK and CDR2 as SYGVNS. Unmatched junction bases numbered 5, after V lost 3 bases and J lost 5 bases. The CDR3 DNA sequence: TGTGCCAGCAGTGATTGGACAGGGTGGGAGACCCAGTACTTC. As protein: CASSDWTGWETQYF.

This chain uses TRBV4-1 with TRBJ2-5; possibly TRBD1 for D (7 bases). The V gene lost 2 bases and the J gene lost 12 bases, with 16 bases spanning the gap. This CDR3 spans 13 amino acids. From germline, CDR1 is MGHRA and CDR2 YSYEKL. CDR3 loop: CASSQQTGWEEYF. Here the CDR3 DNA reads TGCGCCAGCAGCCAACAGACAGGGTGGGAGGAGTACTTC.

Here the CDR3 reads CASSRQTGGAGYGYTF. In DNA form, the CDR3 reads TGCGCCAGCAGCCGCCAGACAGGGGGCGCGGGCTATGGCTACACCTTC. The V call is TRBV4-1, the J call TRBJ1-2, with 10 bases that match TRBD1. The CDR3 is 16 amino acids. Trimming cost V 4 bases and J 4 bases; bases outside gene matches: 9. Germline CDR1 and CDR2: MGHRA and YSYEKL.